This T cell receptor (beta chain) was captured by sequencing in a study of blood T cell repertoires in COVID-19. In the original analysis: Estimation of nucleated cell counts relied on the amplification of reference gene primers. The repertoire was sequenced with immunoSEQ multiplex PCR; TCRdb's copy has only in-frame clones and lacks some. V and J calls and clone size are given by that table; D and trimming were obtained from the DNA. The data show about 120,000 clones, 81% seen once. The CDR3 spans 16 residues. V lost 1 base to trimming and J lost 3 bases, with 15 bases between them. CDR1 is LGHNA, CDR2 YNFKEQ, per germline.

This rearrangement joins TRBV4-2 to TRBJ1-1; D call uncertain. The origin of this receptor is a human donor in a cohort sampled during active COVID-19. Sequencing was performed on peripheral blood. CDR3 sequence (DNA): TGTGCCAGCAGCCAAGGGTTTACGGTATCGGACACTGAAGCTTTCTTT. The encoded protein is CASSQGFTVSDTEAFF.